The entry below describes one TCR beta chain. The antigen it recognizes is unknown. The sample belongs to a study of monozygotic twins with inflammatory bowel disease (dated by TCRdb to between 2018 and 2020). Concerning the study at large: A total of approximately 30 monozygotic twin pairs were included in the full study, comprising nine German pairs (four IBD-concordant, five IBD-discordant) and 19 IBD-discordant Danish pairs. Within discordant pairs, disease-associated traits were sought mainly by comparing IBD patients with their genetically identical healthy co-twins. Each individual had, on average, about 151 000 unique TCRalpha sequences and 181 000 unique TCRbeta sequences available for analysis. The investigation overall reported the following: Measured by the inverse Simpson index, TCRbeta repertoire diversity was lower in IBD patients than in their healthy co-twins. Compared with healthy twins, IBD patients had fewer clonotypes in common with other individuals, a difference most pronounced in patients showing signs of disease activity. The results gave no support for a single strong signal or clonotype linked to IBD. Because patients were on differing immunosuppressive treatments, the repertoires may have picked up extra background noise and inter-individual variability. Repertoire similarity did not differ between concordant and discordant twins, possibly due to limited statistical power. The analysis was unable to tell apart different T cell subtypes.

An approximately 2.5 ml peripheral blood sample was drawn into PAXgene tubes per donor and stored at -80°C. Without any T cell sorting, total RNA was extracted from whole blood using the PAXgene blood miRNA kit on an automated QIAcube. Peripheral blood from monozygotic twin pairs concordant or discordant for inflammatory bowel disease was subjected to deep TCRalpha and TCRbeta repertoire profiling with unique molecular barcoding. Smoking habits were recorded for all twin pairs, and individuals were classified as current, former or never smokers. Spanning cysteine to phenylalanine, the CDR3 consists of 16 amino acids. The nucleotide record is missing. From a lookup of the germline V gene, CDR1 and CDR2 are SGHTS and YDEGEE. The library was built by means of 5' RACE. Preparation of each TCR library used roughly 3,300 ng of total RNA. For each sample, cDNA was synthesized in eight separate reactions using SMARTScribe reverse transcriptase. During cDNA synthesis, template switching introduced unique molecular identifiers that contained a 6-nucleotide sample barcode. Two nested PCRs of approximately 16 and 9 cycles amplified the TCRalpha and TCRbeta cDNA, and bead purification followed each PCR. Before amplification, cDNA was treated with uracil DNA-glycosylase and purified using the QIAquick PCR purification kit. The second PCR added Illumina TruSeq-compatible adapters along with sample-specific barcodes. Library quality and concentration were checked on TapeStation and Qubit, and libraries were pooled at roughly 5.1 ng each. The pooled libraries were sequenced with 2 x 100 bp reads and custom sequencing primers on an Illumina HiSeq2500 single-index Rapid Run. Per the original workflow: UMI-based consensus assembly with MiGEC version 1.2.6 was used to correct PCR and sequencing errors. MiXCR version 2.1.1 was used for V(D)J alignment, clonotype assembly and CDR3 extraction. Normalisation of gene usage, clonotype sharing and MAIT/NKT TCR abundance was achieved by analysing the top 1000, 10 000 and 20 000 clonotypes per sample. Diversity was computed as the inverse Simpson index with the vegan R package after downsampling to 27 000 UMIs. Paired Mann-Whitney U tests on discordant twin pairs were used, with Benjamini-Hochberg multiple-testing correction. TCRdb reprocessed the reads, so every CDR3 protein sequence counts as one entry and DNA is not shown. Clone size and V and J calls follow TCRdb, not the original study. This sample's clone table shows about 440,000 distinct CDR3 sequences. The top ten clonotypes cover 2% to 3% of the sample.

This clonotype was obtained from a human donor with ulcerative colitis or Crohn's disease, or a healthy co-twin of an affected twin (not recorded which). The chain was built from TRBV5-8 and TRBJ2-3; the TCRdb call, TRBD1, lacks DNA for checking. Sequencing was performed on blood. CDR3 protein: CASSLVRQTSTDTQYF.